This T cell receptor beta chain was sequenced during a study of blood T cell repertoires in COVID-19. The method was immunoSEQ multiplex PCR; TCRdb's version includes in-frame clones alone and lacks a portion of them. The sample shows some 51,000 clones, approximately 90% of them seen only once. CDR1 and CDR2 from the germline V gene are SNHLY and FYNNEI. V was cut by 8 bases and J by 7 bases, with 15 bases left in between. This CDR3 is 13 amino acids long. The chain employs TRBV2 and TRBJ2-1, with D possibly matching TRBD2 (5 bases). The clonotype comes from a man aged 35 to 55 with acute or convalescent COVID-19. Specimen: peripheral blood. The CDR3 DNA reads TGTGCCAGCTCCCGGGATGCGTGGAATGAGCAGTTCTTC. It encodes CASSRDAWNEQFF.